Here is one T cell receptor (beta chain) with its context. This sample is part of a study of shared T cell receptors in the human thymus. V lost 4 bases, J lost 0 bases, and 13 bases lay in between. There are 16 residues in the CDR3. From germline, CDR1 is SNHLY and CDR2 FYNNEI. The protocol was immunoSEQ multiplex PCR, while the TCRdb copy is restricted to in-frame clones and leaves out a portion. The sample lists just under 550,000 clones, around 78% seen once, with 0.013% in the top ten. These same data were also listed under a study on human thymus T cells. From that second work: Usage of V and J genes appeared biased in thymic and blood repertoires. Reports from related research described highly overlapping thymic repertoires among unrelated individuals.

The gene calls are TRBV2 and TRBJ1-3; TRBD1 is a possible D gene (6 bases). The receptor comes from a boy under two years old with a congenital heart defect. The sequenced sample was thymocytes. DNA for the CDR3: TGTGCCAGCAGTGCAGTACAGGGCCACTCTGGAAACACCATATATTTT. It encodes CASSAVQGHSGNTIYF.